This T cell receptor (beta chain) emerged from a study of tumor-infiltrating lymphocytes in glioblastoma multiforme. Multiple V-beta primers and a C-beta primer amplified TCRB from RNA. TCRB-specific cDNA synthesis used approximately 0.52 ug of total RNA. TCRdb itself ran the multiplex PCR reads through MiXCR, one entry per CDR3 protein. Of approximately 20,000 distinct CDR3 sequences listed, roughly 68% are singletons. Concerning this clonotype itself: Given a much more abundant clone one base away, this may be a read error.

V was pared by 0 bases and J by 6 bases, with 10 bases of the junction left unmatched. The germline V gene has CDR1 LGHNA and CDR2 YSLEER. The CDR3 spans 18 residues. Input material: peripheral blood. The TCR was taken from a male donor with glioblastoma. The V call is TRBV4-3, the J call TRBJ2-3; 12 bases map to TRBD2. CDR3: CASSQDLRLAGGPDTQYF. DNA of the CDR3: TGCGCCAGCAGCCAAGATTTGCGGCTAGCGGGAGGGCCCGATACGCAGTATTTT.